This TCR beta chain was sequenced during a study of cytomegalovirus exposure and HLA in healthy donors. Overall study findings and caveats: By a later analysis, the bulk of CMV-associated TCR beta chains appeared HLA-restricted. Cytomegalovirus-associated status was assigned to roughly 160 TCR beta chains.

CDR1 is SGHTA, CDR2 FQGNSA, per germline. The CDR3 runs 19 residues. V shed 1 base and J 1 base; nucleotides not matched to a gene: 6. Vbeta (60) and Jbeta (13) primers were used in the PCR. TCRdb's copy holds only in-frame clones and misses some; the assay was immunoSEQ multiplex PCR. The sample carries over 100,000 clones, about 70% recorded once. Regarding donors, all were healthy bone marrow donors. This clone turned up a few times. Its antigen remains unidentified. The sequenced sample consisted of PBMCs. The chain is built from TRBV7-2 and TRBJ2-3; 15 bases line up with TRBD2. The clonotype originates from a male donor in good health and CMV-seronegative. The CDR3 spells CASSLGGLAGGSGTDTQYF. Written as DNA, the CDR3 is TGTGCCAGCAGCTTAGGGGGACTAGCGGGAGGCTCCGGCACAGATACGCAGTATTTT. The variable domain in full, with the rest retrieved from reference TRBV7-2 and TRBJ2-3, is GAGVSQSPSNKVTEKGKDVELRCDPISGHTALYWYRQSLGQGLEFLIYFQGNSAPDKSGLPSDRFSAERTGGSVSTLTIQRTQQEDSAVYLCASSLGGLAGGSGTDTQYFGPGTRLTVL.